This T cell receptor (beta chain) was found in a study of T cells in tuberculosis. On the study more broadly: IGRA-negative adolescents, IGRA-positive adolescents with latent tuberculosis and adults with active tuberculosis formed this South African cohort.

The CDR3 has 17 residues. Between the trimmed V and J ends, which lost 0 bases and 3 bases, there was a span of 15 bases. Germline V CDR1 and CDR2: SGHAT, FQNNGV. Whole-study results and caveats: Smaller alpha distances in active tuberculosis partly reflected shorter CDR3-alpha lengths. Smaller distances to GMM-specific TCRs suggested their expansion in active tuberculosis.

With respect to this clone: Its antigen is not known.

Libraries were prepared by immunoSEQ multiplex PCR; TCRdb keeps only in-frame clonotypes and omits some of them. This sample has under 40,000 clones, with 85% to 95% found just once. The receptor was isolated from a donor aged 10-29 years with latent tuberculosis or without tuberculosis infection. The sequenced sample was PBMCs. The chain couples TRBV11-2 to TRBJ2-1, with a weak D call TRBD1 (6 bases). The CDR3 sequence is CASSLDGGAGNYNEQFF. The CDR3 coding sequence is TGTGCCAGCAGCTTAGATGGGGGCGCAGGCAACTACAATGAGCAGTTCTTC.